This T cell receptor beta chain was sequenced during a study of a mutant IDH1 vaccine in newly diagnosed glioma (dated by TCRdb to the early 2020s). At the level of the whole study: Vaccination started 4-6 weeks after radiotherapy alone, or was given together with temozolomide cycles in the groups whose treatment included chemotherapy. Before enrollment, patients had received standard therapy of radiotherapy alone, temozolomide alone, or radiochemotherapy with temozolomide; most received the combination. For exploratory analyses, 25 to 30 treated patients had longitudinal TCRB deep sequencing done wherever samples were available. Peripheral blood was drawn at six visits: V03 (baseline), V05, V07, V10, V12 and V13. Of the roughly 32 patients who were treated, about 60% were male and roughly 38% were female, and the mean age was around 41 years. The week-35 safety follow-up took place at visit V12, and the week-47 end of study took place at visit V13. Results the study describes overall, beyond this receptor: PBMC samples for TCRB deep sequencing were selected based on availability. Across multiple MHC alleles, vaccine-induced immune responses were seen in around 93% of patients. According to the authors, sample limitations meant that analyses of patient blood samples could not be reproduced. No apparent relationship was observed between pseudoprogression and alterations in the top peripheral T cell clonotypes detected by TCRB sequencing.

Library prep was done by the immunoSEQ multiplex PCR assay. Rearranged TCR beta chain sequences were amplified with the hsTCRB Kit following the manufacturer's protocol. TCRB libraries were sequenced on an Illumina MiSeq. Under the source paper's analysis protocol: The proprietary platform of the kit vendor was used for demultiplexing, trimming and gene mapping. The source is immuneACCESS, and TCRdb retained only in-frame sequences with V and J called. Part of the clones is not carried over; for the studies checked, unresolved V genes explain less than half of this, and the remainder is unexplained. That table supplies the V and J calls and clone size; D and trimming were determined from the DNA. The sample table records 40,000 to 45,000 clones; roughly 84% of these occur just once. The top ten constitute under 6% of the sample. Read against the paper, the sample's time point label means: week 35, safety follow-up. A 20-mer mutant IDH1 peptide at 300 micrograms in Montanide made up each vaccine dose, which was injected subcutaneously together with topical imiquimod. Patients were given eight vaccinations, in weeks 1, 3, 5, 7, 11, 15, 19 and 23, which matched visits V03 through V10. Newly diagnosed WHO grade 3 or 4 IDH1-mutant astrocytomas showing loss of nuclear ATRX were present in the donors. The samples were drawn from NOA16, a multicentre, single-arm, open-label phase I trial in Germany that tested a mutant IDH1 peptide vaccine in humans for the first time. Genomic DNA for TCRB sequencing was extracted from EDTA blood using the DNeasy Blood and Tissue Kit.

For this clone: Its antigen is currently not known. Base qualities were left out, and no much larger clone turns up one base away.

In the germline V gene, CDR1 corresponds to SGHTA and CDR2 to FQGTGA. The cysteine opens and the phenylalanine closes a CDR3 of 15 amino acids. This entry keeps only the CDR3 DNA: 45 bases, framed from base 1. V loses 2 bases of germline sequence and J loses 5 bases, and the interval between the two ends is 15 bases. The clonotype comes from a woman aged 45-65 years with glioma. Sample: PBMCs, taken from a glioma patient whose treatment included an IDH1 peptide vaccine. The rearranged chain carries TRBV7-3 and TRBJ2-5, with TRBD2 tentatively as D gene (7 bases match). The nucleotide sequence reads as follows: TGTGCCAGCAGCTTACTTGGGGGGGCCGACGAGACCCAGTACTTC. Translated, it reads CASSLLGGADETQYF.